The T cell receptor beta chain described here comes from a study of identical twins. Study observations and caveats: Excess twin sharing in beta out-of-frame sequences was weaker.

In this sample, this clonotype turned up many times. Its antigen is unknown. After template switching added a universal primer site, the resulting cDNA carried unique molecular identifiers. MiXCR, run by TCRdb on the 5' RACE reads, gives a single entry per CDR3 protein. The table records hundreds of thousands of distinct CDR3 sequences, approximately 7.3% of them present only once. Germline V gives CDR1 MGHDK, CDR2 SYGVNS. Losses at the gene ends were 3 bases for V and 3 bases for J; bases not matched to a gene: 1. This CDR3 has 14 amino acids. The data were also submitted as part of a second study, on yellow fever vaccine responses in identical twins.

This receptor was taken from a woman under 30 in good health. The genes are TRBV25-1 and TRBJ2-2, with TRBD2 identical over 7 bases. The sample was CD8+ T cells sorted from blood. The CDR3 sequence is CASSELADTGELFF. The CDR3 coding sequence is TGTGCCAGCAGTGAGCTAGCGGACACCGGGGAGCTGTTTTTT.